Listed here are 21 T cell receptor beta chains from one sample, sequenced in a study of neurological immune-mediated disorders. Using its own MiXCR run on the 5' RACE reads, TCRdb lists one record per CDR3 protein. Of 60,000 or so distinct CDR3 sequences listed, 10% to 12% were seen once; the top ten hold 1.5% to 2%. The source material was PBMCs. All receptors come from a man in his 60s in good health.

This clonotype was seen repeatedly, ten times or more. The chain carries TRBV6-1 and TRBJ2-7; 8 bases fit TRBD1. This CDR3 region has 16 residues. The germline CDR1 and CDR2 sequences are MNHNS and SASEGT. Germline trimming cut 6 bases from V and 2 bases from J; bases unmatched to any gene: 12. The CDR3 here is CASSRLSGTGPYEQYF. The CDR3 DNA follows: TGTGCCAGCAGCCGACTGAGTGGGACAGGACCCTACGAGCAGTACTTC.

This clonotype was detected ten times or more. V is TRBV5-1 and J is TRBJ2-3, with D possibly matching TRBD1 (5 bases). V was trimmed by 0 bases and J by 0 bases, leaving 8 bases between them. The CDR3 is 15 residues long. In germline, CDR1 is SGHRS, CDR2 YFSETQ. The CDR3 sequence is CASSLAGQSTDTQYF. The CDR3 DNA reads as TGCGCCAGCAGCTTGGCAGGGCAGAGCACAGATACGCAGTATTTT.

This clonotype occurred many times. The chain recombines TRBV27 with TRBJ1-5, with a weak D call TRBD1 (5 bases). Germline V gene lookup returns CDR1 MNHEY and CDR2 SMNVEV (reference sequence). V lost 0 bases and J 6 bases, leaving 12 bases between the germline ends. CDR3 length: 15 residues. The CDR3, as DNA: TGTGCCAGCAGTTTATCGGCAGGGATCCGTCAGCCCCAGCATTTT. The encoded protein is CASSLSAGIRQPQHF.

This clonotype was counted ten times or more. The CDR3 nucleotides are TGTGCCAGCAGCCCAAGGGGTCTCTACAATGAGCAGTTCTTC. This sequence encodes CASSPRGLYNEQFF. The chain has TRBV14 and TRBJ2-1; maybe TRBD1 (5 bases). V gave up 4 bases and J gave up 3 bases, with 10 bases separating them. There are 14 residues in the CDR3. Germline loops: CDR1 SGHDN, CDR2 FVKESK.

This clonotype was detected ten times or more. The J gene is TRBJ1-6, the V gene TRBV7-2, with D uncertain. The V gene's germline CDR1 is SGHTA and CDR2 FQGNSA. V gave up 1 base and J gave up 7 bases, with 14 bases separating them. This CDR3 has 16 residues. DNA for the CDR3: TGTGCCAGCAGCTTAGGGGCCGGGCTTCGCAATTCACCCCTCCACTTT. This encodes CASSLGAGLRNSPLHF.

This clonotype was recorded many times. A much bigger clone sits one base away, suggesting this may be a read error. The V gene is TRBV6-5, the J gene TRBJ2-1, with 11 bases that match TRBD1. Germline CDR1 reads MNHEY; CDR2 reads SVGAGI. The J segment lost 3 bases and the V segment lost 6 bases, leaving 4 bases of the junction unmatched. There are 15 residues in the CDR3. As DNA, the CDR3 is TGTGCCAGCAGCATAGGGACAGGGGGCTACAATGAGCAGTTCTTC. Protein sequence: CASSIGTGGYNEQFF.

The chain combines TRBV28 with TRBJ1-3; 7 bases align to TRBD1. The CDR3 covers 15 residues. Germline V CDR1 and CDR2: MDHEN, SYDVKM. Trimming cost V 8 bases and J 4 bases; bases outside gene matches: 11. The CDR3 loop is CASGAGTVKGNTIYF. CDR3 coding DNA: TGTGCCAGCGGAGCCGGGACAGTCAAAGGAAACACCATATATTTT.

This clonotype was detected many times. This rearrangement joins TRBV28 to TRBJ2-7; D may correspond to TRBD1 or TRBD2 (7 bases each). V was shortened by 6 bases and J by 2 bases, with 17 bases between the two germline ends. The CDR3 contains 15 residues. Per germline, CDR1 MDHEN and CDR2 SYDVKM. The CDR3 bases are TGTGCCAGCAGCTTCGGGGGGACAGAGGCCTACGAGCAGTACTTC. Encoded protein: CASSFGGTEAYEQYF.

This clonotype was recorded many times. The chain couples TRBV5-1 to TRBJ2-3; unclear D gene. Germline CDR1 is SGHRS and CDR2 is YFSETQ. Trimming cost V 2 bases and J 1 base, with 11 bases left between them. This CDR3 has 15 amino acids. The CDR3 is CASSLSGAGTDTQYF. The CDR3 DNA reads as TGCGCCAGCAGCTTATCGGGCGCGGGCACAGATACGCAGTATTTT.

The sample holds many counts of this clonotype. The V call is TRBV20-1, the J call TRBJ2-1, with TRBD2 identical over 9 bases. This CDR3 is 14 amino acids long. CDR1 and CDR2 from the germline V gene are DFQATT and SNEGSKA (reference sequence). The V gene end was trimmed by 3 bases and the J gene end by 10 bases; junction bases not matched to a gene: 10. The DNA for the CDR3 is TGCAGTGCTAGTAATCCTAGCGGGGCCATGGAGCAGTTCTTC. This gives the protein CSASNPSGAMEQFF.

The chain carries TRBV20-1 and TRBJ2-3; 11 nucleotides line up with TRBD2. J gave up 2 bases and V 5 bases, and 6 bases lay outside the gene matches. Germline V gene lookup returns CDR1 DFQATT and CDR2 SNEGSKA (reference sequence). CDR3 length equals 15 residues. In nucleotides, the CDR3 is TGCAGTGCTGAGAATAGCGGGGGGGCCACAGATACGCAGTATTTT. Translated: CSAENSGGATDTQYF.

This clonotype came up many times. The genes are TRBV6-5 and TRBJ1-1; TRBD1 matches 8 bases. Per the germline V gene, CDR1 is MNHEY and CDR2 is SVGAGI. V shed 2 bases and J 1 base; nucleotides not matched to a gene: 0. This CDR3 comprises 14 residues. The CDR3, as DNA: TGTGCCAGCAGTTACGACAGGGGGAACACTGAAGCTTTCTTT. It is translated as CASSYDRGNTEAFF.

This clonotype showed up many times. V and J are TRBV12-3 or TRBV12-4 and TRBJ2-2; D might be TRBD1 or TRBD2, each matching 5 bases. This CDR3 has 15 residues. V was pared by 4 bases and J by 6 bases, with 15 bases between. CDR3 in amino acids: CASSSRVMGAGELFF. The CDR3 coding sequence is TGTGCCAGCAGTTCAAGGGTAATGGGGGCCGGGGAGCTGTTTTTT.

This clonotype appeared many times. This chain uses TRBV29-1 with TRBJ2-7; 8 bases match TRBD2. The CDR3 runs 15 residues. Per the germline V gene, CDR1 is SQVTM and CDR2 is ANQGSEA. The V and J ends lost 0 bases and 4 bases, in that order; junction bases with no gene match: 8. The CDR3 sequence: CSVEDRRGAPYEQYF. The CDR3 DNA reads as TGCAGCGTTGAAGATAGGCGGGGGGCTCCATACGAGCAGTACTTC.

This clonotype was observed at least ten times. The chain links TRBV28 to TRBJ2-6; D ambiguous. This CDR3 comprises 15 residues. Germline CDR1 reads MDHEN; CDR2 reads SYDVKM. V was cut by 4 bases and J by 7 bases, with 14 bases left in between. CDR3 region: CASSSPVVGANVLTF. CDR3 nucleotides: TGTGCCAGCAGTTCCCCGGTCGTGGGCGCCAACGTCCTGACTTTC. The whole variable domain, remainder taken from reference TRBV28 and TRBJ2-6, is DVKVTQSSRYLVKRTGEKVFLECVQDMDHENMFWYRQDPGLGLRLIYFSYDVKMKEKGDIPEGYSVSREKKERFSLILESASTNQTSMYLCASSSPVVGANVLTFGAGSRLTVL.

This clonotype occurred many times. V usage is TRBV12-3 or TRBV12-4 and J usage is TRBJ1-5; TRBD1 might be the D (6 bases). This CDR3 is 15 amino acids long. Trimming removed 7 bases from V and 5 bases from J, with 18 bases in between. CDR3 residues: CASTLGGQGDQPQHF. The CDR3 coding sequence is TGTGCCAGCACCTTGGGGGGGCAGGGAGATCAGCCCCAGCATTTT.

This clonotype was recorded at least ten times. The J gene is TRBJ1-2, the V gene TRBV20-1; 7 bases are a match to TRBD1. V lost 5 bases, J lost 0 bases, and 6 bases stayed unmatched. The CDR3 consists of 14 residues. Germline lookup yields CDR1 DFQATT and CDR2 SNEGSKA (reference sequence). The CDR3 nucleotides read TGCAGTGCTTTCGGGACAGATACTAACTATGGCTACACCTTC. Encoded protein: CSAFGTDTNYGYTF.

This clonotype came up many times. The rearrangement links TRBV7-2 to TRBJ1-5, with a weak D call TRBD1 (5 bases). Germline values: CDR1 SGHTA, CDR2 FQGNSA. The CDR3 spans 15 residues. With 4 bases removed from V and 3 bases from J, the gap between germline ends came to 13 bases. As DNA, the CDR3 is TGTGCCAGCAGCTCCACGACAGCCTCCAATCAGCCCCAGCATTTT. It translates to CASSSTTASNQPQHF.

About this clonotype: A much larger clone is a single base away; this may be a read error. The chain combines TRBV12-5 with TRBJ1-1, with a tentative D call TRBD1 (5 bases). The CDR3 has 14 residues. The V and J ends lost 7 bases and 5 bases respectively, with 17 bases between them. Germline V lookup: CDR1 LGHNT, CDR2 FRNRAP. CDR3 in amino acids: CASDSGATGTEAFF. For the CDR3, the DNA is TGTGCTAGTGACAGTGGGGCCACGGGGACTGAAGCTTTCTTT.

This clonotype was detected only a few times. J is TRBJ1-1 and V is TRBV19; D is perhaps TRBD1 (6 bases). CDR1 and CDR2 from the germline V gene are LNHDA and SQIVND (reference sequence). V was trimmed by 4 bases and J by 6 bases, leaving 18 bases between them. The CDR3 covers 15 residues. Written as DNA, the CDR3 is TGTGCCAGTAGTAGGACGGGGGGCTTTAACGCTGAAGCTTTCTTT. It translates to CASSRTGGFNAEAFF.

Ten or more counts support this clonotype. V and J are TRBV5-1 and TRBJ2-5; the match to TRBD1 covers 8 bases. V trimming: 4 bases; J trimming: 1 base; junction bases outside the gene matches: 3. Germline loops: CDR1 SGHRS, CDR2 YFSETQ. The CDR3 sequence is 14 residues long. CDR3 protein: CASSTGTGQETQYF. The DNA for the CDR3 is TGCGCCAGCAGCACCGGGACAGGCCAAGAGACCCAGTACTTC.